This entry concerns a single T cell receptor beta chain. This sample is part of a study of blood T cell repertoires in COVID-19. Study as a whole: Samples representing acute and convalescent COVID-19 were sourced from the United States, Italy and Spain.

The recovered donors of Cohort 3 showed two negative PCRs, clearance, or symptom resolution. In the source study's methods: Estimation of nucleated cell counts relied on the amplification of reference gene primers. The method was immunoSEQ multiplex PCR; TCRdb's version includes in-frame clones alone and lacks a portion of them. The V and J calls and clone size are taken from that table; D and trimming were inferred from the DNA. The sample contains under 200,000 clones, 87% of which appear only once. The CDR3 loop spans 13 amino acids. Deletions cut 3 bases from V and 4 bases from J, with 7 bases between. Per the germline V gene, CDR1 is LGHNA and CDR2 is YNFKEQ.

The rearrangement joins TRBV4-2 to TRBJ2-1; D ambiguous. Specimen: PBMCs or T cells enriched from blood (not recorded which). The receptor was isolated from a woman aged 45-65 years who had recovered from COVID-19. CDR3 sequence (DNA): TGTGCCAGCAGCCAGTTATCTTACAATGAGCAGTTCTTC. This translates into CASSQLSYNEQFF.